This TCR beta chain was sequenced in a study of T cells after yellow fever vaccination. Background on the study: The SMART-Seq v4 Ultra Low Input method served to prepare the low-cell-number fractions. Whole-study findings and limits: A secondary response was less intense yet reached its peak sooner, at day 5 versus 15. Most clones from primary vaccination resurfaced after the booster (96% CD4, 70% to 90% CD8).

A process of 5'RACE template switching, which added a universal primer site and UMIs, was used to make TCR cDNA. TCRdb recomputed calls from the 5' RACE reads with MiXCR, one row per CDR3 protein. The sample has hundreds of thousands of distinct CDR3 sequences, about 13% seen once. As for this clonotype: Antigen unknown.

Germline values: CDR1 DFQATT, CDR2 SNEGSKA (reference sequence). This CDR3 comprises 20 residues. With V trimmed by 0 bases and J by 5 bases, 16 bases remained unmatched. This sequence originates from a man aged 25-40 years who received the YFV17D yellow fever vaccine. The chain combines TRBV20-1 with TRBJ2-3; 14 bases map to TRBD2. Sequenced here: PBMCs, sampled on the day of the yellow fever booster vaccination. The CDR3 nucleotides read TGCAGTGCTAGAGATAAGGGGGGGAGGACTAGCGGGAGGATAGGAGATACGCAGTATTTT. This gives the protein CSARDKGGRTSGRIGDTQYF.